This T cell receptor (beta chain) was identified in a study of T cells after yellow fever vaccination. TCRdb re-analysed the 5' RACE reads in MiXCR, keeping a single row per CDR3 protein. Among 60,000 or so distinct CDR3 sequences listed, approximately 6.5% were seen once. As regards this clonotype: Its antigen remains unknown.

Germline-derived CDR1 and CDR2 are MNHEY and SVGEGT. The CDR3 length is 15 residues. Trimming took 10 bases from V and 2 from J; bases not matched to a gene: 8. Notes on the study in general: The study noted that FACS-sorted repertoires could contain abundant clonotypes contaminating from the bulk population.

Source: CD8+ T cells sorted from PBMCs, taken on the day of the first yellow fever vaccination. This sequence joins TRBV6-2 or TRBV6-3 and TRBJ1-5; 10 bases fit TRBD1. This receptor was taken from a man aged 18-30 years who received the YFV17D yellow fever vaccine. In DNA form, the CDR3 reads TGTGCCACCCAGACAGGGGGCGCGGGCAATCAGCCCCAGCATTTT. Its protein is CATQTGGAGNQPQHF.